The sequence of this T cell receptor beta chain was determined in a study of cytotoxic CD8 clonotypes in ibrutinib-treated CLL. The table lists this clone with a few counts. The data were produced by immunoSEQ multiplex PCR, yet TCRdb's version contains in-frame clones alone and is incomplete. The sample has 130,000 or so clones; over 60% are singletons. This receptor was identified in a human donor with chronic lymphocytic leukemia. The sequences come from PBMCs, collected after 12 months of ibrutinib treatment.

In DNA, the CDR3 is TGTGCCAGCAGTCGCAGGGACACTGAAGCTTTCTTT. Encoded protein: CASSRRDTEAFF. The chain combines TRBV2 with TRBJ1-1, with TRBD1 as a possible D gene (5 bases). Germline CDR1 reads SNHLY; CDR2 reads FYNNEI. V was cut by 5 bases and J by 3 bases, with 7 bases left in between. This CDR3 has 12 residues. Filled out from reference TRBV2 and TRBJ1-1, the complete variable domain reads EPEVTQTPSHQVTQMGQEVILRCVPISNHLYFYWYRQILGQKVEFLVSFYNNEISEKSEIFDDQFSVERPDGSNFTLKIRSTKLEDSAMYFCASSRRDTEAFFGQGTRLTVV.